Presented here are 17 T cell receptor beta chains from one specimen sequenced in a study of shared clonotypes between healthy human individuals. This table comes from immunoSEQ multiplex PCR, and its TCRdb copy is limited to in-frame clones, with some not included. The sample contains about 1 million clones, approximately 68% of which appear only once. The specimen sequenced was memory CD4+ T cells sorted from blood. The sample's subset: CD45RA-negative fraction. The receptors derive from a man aged 18 to 29 in good health.

The chain uses TRBV5-1 and TRBJ2-1, with D unresolved. Germline V CDR1 and CDR2: SGHRS, YFSETQ. The CDR3 is 13 amino acids. The germline V and J ends were trimmed by 4 bases and 5 bases, with 10 bases remaining between them. CDR3 in DNA: TGCGCCAGCAGCCGAATTGTTGACAATGAGCAGTTCTTC. It yields the protein CASSRIVDNEQFF.

The table lists this clone with a count of one. J is TRBJ1-6 and V is TRBV27, with D perhaps TRBD1 (6 bases). The germline V gene encodes CDR1 MNHEY and CDR2 SMNVEV (reference sequence). The V end was cut by 1 base, the J end by 7 bases, with 11 bases between. The CDR3 has 15 amino acids. The CDR3 is CASSLLGQTNSPLHF. CDR3 sequence (DNA): TGTGCCAGCAGTTTATTAGGACAGACAAATTCACCCCTCCACTTT.

The rearrangement joins TRBV23-1 to TRBJ2-7; D remains unclear. TRBV23-1 is known as an ORF, though its function is uncertain. V was shortened by 4 bases and J by 3 bases, with 16 bases between the two germline ends. The CDR3 extends over 15 amino acids. In DNA form, the CDR3 reads TGCGCCAGCAGTCCGCTTGGTTCCGCCCTCTACGAGCAGTACTTC. Encoded protein: CASSPLGSALYEQYF.

V usage is TRBV10-1 and J usage is TRBJ2-1; D is ambiguous. From germline, CDR1 is WNHNN and CDR2 SYGVQD (reference sequence). CDR3 length equals 14 residues. Trimming left V 0 bases short and J 6 bases short, with 9 bases between. The CDR3: CASSESYTGNEQFF. CDR3 coding DNA: TGCGCCAGCAGTGAGTCATATACCGGCAATGAGCAGTTCTTC.

The genes are TRBV5-1 and TRBJ2-5; D gene uncertain. The V gene's germline CDR1 is SGHRS and CDR2 YFSETQ. The CDR3 covers 15 residues. Trimming removed 0 bases from V and 1 base from J, with 10 bases in between. The CDR3 DNA follows: TGCGCCAGCAGCTTGGCCGGCAGGCCCCAAGAGACCCAGTACTTC. This codes for CASSLAGRPQETQYF.

The J gene is TRBJ1-1, the V gene TRBV5-1; the D gene is possibly TRBD1 (6 bases). The CDR3 runs to 15 residues. From germline, CDR1 is SGHRS and CDR2 YFSETQ. Trimming took 1 base from V and 2 from J, leaving 12 bases between them. Here the CDR3 DNA reads TGCGCCAGCAGCTTGATCGGGGGACATAACACTGAAGCTTTCTTT. Its translation is CASSLIGGHNTEAFF.

The chain recombines TRBV9 with TRBJ2-3; 9 bases map to TRBD2. This CDR3 is 15 amino acids long. V lost 4 bases and J lost 2; bases outside the gene matches: 5. Germline V CDR1 and CDR2: SGDLS, YYNGEE. CDR3 sequence: CASSRASGTTDTQYF. The CDR3 region has the DNA TGTGCCAGCAGCCGGGCTAGCGGGACCACAGATACGCAGTATTTT.

In DNA form, the CDR3 reads TGTGCCAGCAGCGTAGCTCTGGGACAGGGGGATGGCTACACCTTC. This sequence encodes CASSVALGQGDGYTF. This sequence joins TRBV9 and TRBJ1-2; 11 nucleotides match TRBD1. With 0 bases clipped from V and 6 bases from J, the junction kept 4 bases outside the gene matches. This CDR3 contains 15 residues. CDR1 and CDR2 (germline): SGDLS, YYNGEE.

The CDR3 nucleotides are TGTGCCAGCAAACAAGGGCTTTCTAGGGGGGAGACCCAGTACTTC. Translated: CASKQGLSRGETQYF. The chain joins TRBV7-2 to TRBJ2-5, with D possibly TRBD1 on 6 matching bases. V lost 7 bases and J 5 bases, leaving 20 bases between the germline ends. This CDR3 has 15 residues. Germline V CDR1 and CDR2: SGHTA, FQGNSA.

Concerning this clone itself: Other DNA variants within this sample encode the same CDR3. J is TRBJ1-5 and V is TRBV6-5; D call uncertain. The CDR3 spans 13 residues. The V gene's germline CDR1 is MNHEY and CDR2 SVGAGI. Trimming took 6 bases from V and 0 from J, leaving 6 bases between them. CDR3 amino acids: CASRINSNQPQHF. The CDR3 DNA reads as TGTGCCAGCAGGATTAATAGCAATCAGCCCCAGCATTTT.

V and J are TRBV5-1 and TRBJ1-2, with 7 bases aligning to TRBD1. Trimming cost V 0 bases and J 7 bases; bases outside gene matches: 3. Germline CDR1 and CDR2: SGHRS and YFSETQ. The CDR3 totals 13 residues. CDR3 sequence reads: CASSLDRGSGYTF. As DNA, the CDR3 is TGCGCCAGCAGCTTGGACAGGGGAAGTGGCTACACCTTC.

On this clone: An end of the junction differs from the germline gene, which may be a read error. The CDR3 coding sequence is TGTGCTAGCAGCTTATTTACGGACACTGAAGCTTTCTTT. Amino acid sequence: CASSLFTDTEAFF. This chain connects TRBV7-7 to TRBJ1-1; D uncertain. In germline, CDR1 is SSHAT, CDR2 FNYEAQ (reference sequence). The CDR3 totals 13 residues.

This clone appeared a few times. The chain is built from TRBV6-5 and TRBJ1-1; D unresolved. CDR1 MNHEY and CDR2 SVGAGI come from the germline V gene. The CDR3 runs 15 residues. Trimming shortened V by 6 bases and J by 1 base, and 15 bases separated the two germline ends. This chain's CDR3 is CASSADWVRNTEAFF. Written as DNA, the CDR3 is TGTGCCAGCAGCGCCGACTGGGTAAGGAACACTGAAGCTTTCTTT.

The genes are TRBV9 and TRBJ2-7, with a possible D match to TRBD2 (5 bases). Germline V gives CDR1 SGDLS, CDR2 YYNGEE. V was shortened by 3 bases and J by 6 bases, with 16 bases between the two germline ends. The CDR3 extends over 14 amino acids. The CDR3: CASSAGPEAGEQYF. The CDR3 DNA follows: TGTGCCAGCAGCGCAGGCCCCGAGGCGGGCGAGCAGTACTTC.

Here the CDR3 DNA reads TGTGCCAGCAGGGCGGGGGGAGATGGCTACACCTTC. Protein sequence: CASRAGGDGYTF. This sequence joins TRBV6-1 and TRBJ1-2; TRBD1 might be the D (5 bases). This CDR3 comprises 12 residues. With 6 bases removed from V and 6 bases from J, the gap between germline ends came to 11 bases. Per germline, CDR1 MNHNS and CDR2 SASEGT.

The chain has TRBV2 and TRBJ1-1; 8 bases map to TRBD1. This CDR3 has 14 amino acids. The V gene's germline CDR1 is SNHLY and CDR2 FYNNEI. J was trimmed by 10 bases and V by 6 bases; bases with no gene match: 13. CDR3 loop: CASRDRTGNLGAFF. The DNA of the CDR3 is TGTGCCAGCAGGGATAGGACAGGGAATCTAGGAGCTTTCTTT.

The rearrangement joins TRBV27 to TRBJ2-5; D not resolved. Trimming shortened V by 5 bases and J by 0 bases, and 10 bases separated the two germline ends. Germline V gene sequence: CDR1 MNHEY, CDR2 SMNVEV (reference sequence). This CDR3 contains 14 residues. The CDR3 sequence is CASSPLDNQETQYF. In DNA, the CDR3 is TGTGCCAGCAGTCCCCTAGATAACCAAGAGACCCAGTACTTC.